This passage covers 5 T cell receptor beta chains from one sample sequenced in a study of T cell repertoires in cytomegalovirus infection. Each CDR3 protein is one row after TCRdb ran MiXCR on the reads. Counted here are approximately 320,000 distinct CDR3 sequences, 8% to 10% occurring once; the ten biggest clones make up roughly 4.5%. The sequenced sample consisted of PBMCs. The source is a human donor in good health (CMV status not recorded). Some clones in this sample may be carry-over from other donors' samples.

This clonotype was observed a handful of times. This chain uses TRBV28 with TRBJ2-2; D remains ambiguous. Trimming removed 7 bases at V and 7 bases at J, with 10 bases between. Per germline, CDR1 MDHEN and CDR2 SYDVKM. The length of the CDR3 is 12 residues. Here the CDR3 reads CASTTRRGELFF. CDR3 sequence (DNA): TGTGCCAGCACTACACGCCGCGGGGAGCTGTTTTTT.

This clonotype showed up just a few times. V is TRBV7-8 and J is TRBJ1-2; D not resolved. Per germline, CDR1 SGHVS and CDR2 FQNEAQ. V lost 0 bases, J lost 5 bases, and 10 bases lay in between. The CDR3 sequence is 14 residues long. CDR3 sequence (DNA): TGTGCCAGCAGCTTAGCGCGTGCACAGTATGGCTACACCTTC. Translating gives CASSLARAQYGYTF. The full variable domain, in which reference TRBV7-8 and TRBJ1-2 provide the parts outside the CDR3, is GAGVSQSPRYKVAKRGQDVALRCDPISGHVSLFWYQQALGQGPEFLTYFQNEAQLDKSGLPSDRFFAERPEGSVSTLKIQRTQQEDSAVYLCASSLARAQYGYTFGSGTRLTVV.

This rearrangement joins TRBV7-9 to TRBJ2-5; the D gene is possibly TRBD2 (6 bases). V was pared by 1 base and J by 4 bases, with 10 bases between. This CDR3 contains 14 residues. Germline V CDR1 and CDR2: SEHNR, FQNEAQ (reference sequence). The CDR3 loop reads CASSLGVGGETQYF. The CDR3 bases are TGTGCCAGCAGCTTAGGAGTGGGAGGAGAGACCCAGTACTTC.

This clonotype was counted only a few times. The rearrangement links TRBV7-2 to TRBJ1-1, with a weak D call TRBD1 (5 bases). Trimming took off 4 bases at V and 9 bases at J, with 24 bases between the two ends. The CDR3 loop spans 16 amino acids. CDR1 is SGHTA and CDR2 is FQGNSA in the germline V gene. CDR3 sequence (DNA): TGTGCCAGCAGCTCTAGGCCCGGGACCTTACTAGCGCAAGCTTTCTTT. Its translation: CASSSRPGTLLAQAFF.

This clonotype was observed at least ten times. CDR3: CASRLSNLTAGRGYGYTF. The CDR3 DNA reads TGTGCCAGCAGGTTATCTAATCTGACAGCGGGCAGGGGCTATGGCTACACCTTC. The chain recombines TRBV12-3 or TRBV12-4 with TRBJ1-2; D is perhaps TRBD1 (6 bases). V was cut by 6 bases and J by 4 bases, with 27 bases left in between. This CDR3 is 18 amino acids long.